These 23 T cell receptor beta chains were sequenced from one sample in a study of shared clonotypes between healthy human individuals. TCRdb's copy holds only in-frame clones and misses some; the assay was immunoSEQ multiplex PCR. Counted here are approximately 500,000 clones, 60% to 85% occurring once; the ten biggest clones make up 10% to 15%. Sequenced sample: PBMCs. These TCRs come from a woman aged 40 to 50 in good health. Some clones in this sample may be carry-over from other donors' samples.

In regard to this clone: An end of the junction does not agree with germline; a read error may underlie this. The chain couples TRBV7-8 to TRBJ2-7, with D maybe TRBD2 (6 bases). CDR1 SGHVS and CDR2 FQNEAQ come from the germline V gene. This CDR3 comprises 13 residues. CDR3 sequence: CASSLPSLAAAAF. The CDR3, as DNA: TGTGCCAGCAGCTTACCCTCCTTAGCGGCCGCCGCCTTC. The full variable domain, rest sourced from reference TRBV7-8 and TRBJ2-7, is GAGVSQSPRYKVAKRGQDVALRCDPISGHVSLFWYQQALGQGPEFLTYFQNEAQLDKSGLPSDRFFAERPEGSVSTLKIQRTQQEDSAVYLCASSLPSLAAAAFGPGTRLTVT.

The rearrangement uses TRBV11-2 and TRBJ2-1, with D possibly being TRBD1 or TRBD2 (6 bases each). Germline-derived CDR1 and CDR2 are SGHAT and FQNNGV. The CDR3 has 13 residues. Trimming removed 6 bases at V and 9 bases at J, with 15 bases between. The CDR3 loop is CASRLGGQPEQFF. The CDR3 DNA follows: TGTGCCAGCAGACTAGGGGGGCAGCCTGAGCAGTTCTTC.

V usage is TRBV6-1 and J usage is TRBJ2-1, with D possibly called TRBD1 or TRBD2 (5 bases each). This CDR3 is 15 amino acids long. Germline lookup yields CDR1 MNHNS and CDR2 SASEGT. Trimming removed 0 bases at V and 7 bases at J, with 13 bases between. CDR3 sequence (DNA): TGTGCCAGCAGTGAAGCTTGGGGGAGAACGAATGAGCAGTTCTTC. Its protein is CASSEAWGRTNEQFF.

As for this clone: Other nucleotide sequences in the sample specify the same CDR3. This chain connects TRBV11-3 to TRBJ2-1; perhaps TRBD2 as D (6 bases). The CDR3 spans 15 residues. Per germline, CDR1 SGHNT and CDR2 YENEEA. Trimming shortened V by 5 bases and J by 2 bases, and 13 bases separated the two germline ends. The CDR3 nucleotides read TGTGCCAGCAGCCCGACTAGAGAGGCCTACAATGAGCAGTTCTTC. This encodes CASSPTREAYNEQFF.

The chain employs TRBV5-1 and TRBJ2-7; 7 nucleotides align to TRBD1. Per germline, CDR1 SGHRS and CDR2 YFSETQ. Trimming at V came to 5 bases and at J to 4 bases, leaving 3 bases not matched to a gene. The CDR3 spans 12 residues. The CDR3 coding sequence is TGCGCCAGCAGAGGGGGCGAATACGAGCAGTACTTC. This sequence encodes CASRGGEYEQYF.

The V and J genes are TRBV5-5 and TRBJ1-1; D is unresolved. The CDR3 extends over 13 amino acids. Germline V gene lookup returns CDR1 SGHKS and CDR2 YYEKEE (reference sequence). V was clipped by 1 base and J by 9 bases, with 13 bases between them. DNA of the CDR3: TGTGCCAGCAGCTTGTTGTTAGAGGGAAAAGCTTTCTTT. Amino acids: CASSLLLEGKAFF.

V usage is TRBV28 and J usage is TRBJ1-4, with D hard to call. The V gene's germline CDR1 is MDHEN and CDR2 SYDVKM. The CDR3 sequence is 11 residues long. The germline V and J ends were trimmed by 2 bases and 11 bases, with 6 bases remaining between them. The CDR3 spells CASSLDGKLFF. DNA for the CDR3: TGTGCCAGCAGTTTAGATGGGAAACTGTTTTTT.

The V and J genes are TRBV5-1 and TRBJ2-2; a weak D match, TRBD1 (5 bases). The V end lost 4 bases, the J end lost 4 bases, and 20 bases lay between the germline ends. The germline V gene has CDR1 SGHRS and CDR2 YFSETQ. The CDR3 covers 17 residues. Written as DNA, the CDR3 is TGCGCCAGCAGCCCTTTGCAAGGGGCAGGGCGCACCGGGGAGCTGTTTTTT. Protein: CASSPLQGAGRTGELFF.

This clone was counted between two and nine times. The chain uses TRBV6-1 and TRBJ1-1, with no clear D. CDR3 length equals 14 residues. Germline CDR1 MNHNS, CDR2 SASEGT. V dropped 0 bases and J dropped 1 base, with 6 bases sitting between them. CDR3 region: CASSEAGENTEAFF. As DNA, the CDR3 is TGTGCCAGCAGTGAAGCCGGGGAGAACACTGAAGCTTTCTTT.

The chain links TRBV11-3 to TRBJ2-2, with D unresolved. The CDR3 is 12 amino acids. Germline values: CDR1 SGHNT, CDR2 YENEEA. Between the trimmed V and J ends, which lost 2 bases and 6 bases, there was a span of 4 bases. The CDR3 is CASSLYSGELFF. The CDR3, as DNA: TGTGCCAGCAGCTTATACTCCGGGGAGCTGTTTTTT.

The chain employs TRBV6-6 and TRBJ1-1, with D perhaps matching TRBD1 (5 bases). The germline V gene has CDR1 MNHNY and CDR2 SVGAGI (reference sequence). The CDR3 has 13 amino acids. The ends were cut back, 6 bases at V and 4 bases at J, with 12 bases in the middle. The CDR3 protein is CASSYRGVTEAFF. In DNA, the CDR3 is TGTGCCAGCAGCTACAGAGGGGTCACTGAAGCTTTCTTT.

The table lists this clone with a few counts. J is TRBJ1-1 and V is TRBV29-1, with D unclear. Trimming cost V 6 bases and J 0 bases, with 11 bases left between them. Germline assignment: CDR1 SQVTM and CDR2 ANQGSEA. The CDR3 has 13 residues. CDR3 DNA: TGCAGCGTGGAGACACGCATGAACACTGAAGCTTTCTTT. This gives the protein CSVETRMNTEAFF.

This clone was seen once. This chain uses TRBV7-9 with TRBJ2-1; 8 bases are a match to TRBD2. The germline CDR1 and CDR2 sequences are SEHNR and FQNEAQ (reference sequence). V was pared by 1 base and J by 9 bases, with 5 bases of the junction left unmatched. The CDR3 spans 14 residues. CDR3: CASSLDGTRGEQFF. The DNA of the CDR3 is TGTGCCAGCAGCTTAGATGGGACTAGGGGTGAGCAGTTCTTC.

The chain uses TRBV6-1 and TRBJ2-5; no clear D. V gave up 0 bases and J gave up 5 bases, with 16 bases separating them. Germline CDR1 reads MNHNS; CDR2 reads SASEGT. The CDR3 runs 16 residues. The CDR3 loop reads CASSEAGWGSRETQYF. CDR3 nucleotide sequence: TGTGCCAGCAGTGAAGCTGGGTGGGGTAGTAGGGAGACCCAGTACTTC.

This chain links TRBV28 with TRBJ1-2, with 9 bases that match TRBD1. The CDR3 is made up of 15 amino acids. Germline CDR1 is MDHEN and CDR2 is SYDVKM. The V and J ends lost 6 bases and 8 bases, in that order; junction bases with no gene match: 13. For the CDR3, the DNA is TGTGCCAGCAGCAGTACGGACAGGGGACTTAGGGGCTACACCTTC. Amino acid sequence: CASSSTDRGLRGYTF.

The CDR3, as DNA: TGTGCTTGGGTAAATGAAAAACTGTTTTTT. It codes for CAWVNEKLFF. This chain uses TRBV6-7 with TRBJ1-4; D gene unclear. TRBV6-7 falls under the ORF class, with uncertain function. This CDR3 region has 10 residues.

The genes are TRBV10-3 and TRBJ2-5, with 10 bases aligning to TRBD2. Germline V gene data show CDR1 as ENHRY and CDR2 as SYGVKD. With 7 bases clipped from V and 5 bases from J, the junction kept 4 bases outside the gene matches. The CDR3 loop spans 13 amino acids. The CDR3 DNA is TGTGCCATCACTAGCGGGAGTGATGAGACCCAGTACTTC. It yields the protein CAITSGSDETQYF.

As for this clone: The sample has other DNA sequences that encode this CDR3 too. This chain connects TRBV7-9 to TRBJ2-1; D remains unclear. V dropped 1 base and J dropped 4 bases, with 8 bases sitting between them. The CDR3 consists of 14 residues. Germline CDR1 and CDR2: SEHNR and FQNEAQ (reference sequence). The CDR3 is CASSLGSRYNEQFF. For the CDR3, the DNA is TGTGCCAGCAGCTTAGGGTCTAGGTACAATGAGCAGTTCTTC.

This rearrangement joins TRBV6-5 to TRBJ1-3, with 9 positions matching TRBD1. The CDR3 covers 15 residues. From germline, CDR1 is MNHEY and CDR2 SVGAGI. The V segment lost 4 bases and the J segment 1 base; nucleotides outside the gene matches: 2. DNA of the CDR3: TGTGCCAGCAGTTGGGACAGGGCTTCTGGAAACACCATATATTTT. Translation gives CASSWDRASGNTIYF.

In the case of this clone: A read error may produce the germline difference seen at one junction end. This CDR3 is also generated by other DNA sequences in the sample. The chain recombines TRBV5-8 with TRBJ1-2; D possibly corresponds to TRBD1 (5 bases). Germline values: CDR1 SGHTS, CDR2 YDEGEE. This CDR3 contains 12 residues. CDR3 DNA sequence: TGTGCCAGCAGCTTGCAGGGTTATGGCTACACCTTT. This sequence encodes CASSLQGYGYTF.

The gene calls are TRBV7-2 and TRBJ1-1; 7 positions match TRBD1. V shed 1 base, J shed 0 bases, and the junction held 2 bases outside the gene matches. The CDR3 contains 15 residues. Germline assignment: CDR1 SGHTA and CDR2 FQGNSA. The CDR3 nucleotides read TGTGCCAGCAGCTTAGGTACAGGGGTGAACACTGAAGCTTTCTTT. It encodes CASSLGTGVNTEAFF.

This chain connects TRBV5-1 to TRBJ2-5; TRBD2 matches 8 bases. The CDR3 is 14 amino acids. CDR1 and CDR2 (germline): SGHRS, YFSETQ. Trimming removed 4 bases from V and 5 bases from J; junction bases left unmatched: 7. Written as DNA, the CDR3 is TGCGCCAGCAGCCTAAAGCGGGAGTTGGAGACCCAGTACTTC. Translated, it gives CASSLKRELETQYF.

V and J are TRBV30 and TRBJ2-7; 10 bases match TRBD1. The CDR3 sequence is 14 residues long. The trim removed 5 bases at V and 6 bases at J, leaving 10 bases unmatched. Germline V gives CDR1 GTSNPN, CDR2 SVGIG (reference sequence). The CDR3 region is CAWASGTGALEQYF. CDR3 coding DNA: TGTGCCTGGGCTTCCGGGACAGGGGCTCTCGAGCAGTACTTC.